The clone carrying this T cell receptor beta chain was seen only once. Through negative isolation, CD4+ and CD8+ T cells were obtained, while TEMRA cells were enriched using FACS. Random hexamers were used to reverse transcribe the RNA input (roughly 0.5 to 1 ug). Amplification of TCR beta CDR3 spanned 54 Vbeta and 13 Jbeta via immunoSEQ multiplex PCR. TCRdb used MiXCR to reprocess the immunoSEQ multiplex PCR reads, holding one entry per CDR3 protein. The table has about 300,000 distinct CDR3 sequences, around 85% seen once. The data stem from a study of CD8 T cells in Susac syndrome. CDR3 length: 18 amino acids. Germline V CDR1 and CDR2: MNHEY, SVGEGT. V lost 2 bases to trimming and J lost 0 bases, with 18 bases between them.

J is TRBJ2-3 and V is TRBV6-2 or TRBV6-3, with D maybe TRBD2 (5 bases). This TCR was sampled from a human donor with multiple sclerosis. The sequencing sample was made of CD8+ T cells from PBMCs. The CDR3 reads CASSYGSSSAYSTDTQYF. The DNA for the CDR3 is TGTGCCAGCAGTTACGGGAGCTCCTCCGCCTATAGCACAGATACGCAGTATTTT.